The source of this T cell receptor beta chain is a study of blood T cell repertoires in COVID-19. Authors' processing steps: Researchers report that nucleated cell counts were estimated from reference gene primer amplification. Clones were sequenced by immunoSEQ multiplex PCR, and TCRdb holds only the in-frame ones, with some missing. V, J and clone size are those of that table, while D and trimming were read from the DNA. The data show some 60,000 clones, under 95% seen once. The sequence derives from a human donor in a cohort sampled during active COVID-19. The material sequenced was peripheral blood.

The CDR3 sequence is CASSLVAFSSYEQYF. CDR3 nucleotide sequence: TGCGCCAGCAGCTTGGTGGCTTTCTCTAGCTACGAGCAGTACTTC. The chain combines TRBV5-1 with TRBJ2-7; D uncertain. CDR3 size: 15 residues. Trimming removed 0 bases from V and 3 bases from J, with 13 bases in between. Germline values: CDR1 SGHRS, CDR2 YFSETQ.